A selection of T cell receptor beta chains follows, all from one sample in a study of shared clonotypes between healthy human individuals. Libraries were prepared by immunoSEQ multiplex PCR; TCRdb keeps only in-frame clonotypes and omits some of them. The table has a few million clones, just over 90% seen once. The sequencing input was naive CD8+ T cells from PBMCs. Source of these receptors: a man between 18 and 35 years old in good health. Some clones in this sample may be carry-over from other donors' samples. Both conserved end residues are trimmed from each CDR3. The D gene is left open where the match is weak.

>TRBJ2-7|TRBD2|TRBV25-1
ASSGLAGSSYEQY
>TRBJ1-1|-|TRBV19
ASWTQWGMNTEAF
>TRBJ2-1|TRBD2|TRBV27
ASRDGLALGHEQF
>TRBJ1-2|-|TRBV6-5
ASSPPGINYGYT
>TRBJ2-3|-|TRBV5-6
ASSWRQRGADTQY
>TRBJ1-2|-|TRBV6-8
ASSYGWGTAFYGYT
>TRBJ2-1|-|TRBV29-1
SVEPLSSYNEQF
>TRBJ2-5|-|TRBV11-2
ASSLDASGQETQY
>TRBJ2-1|TRBD1|TRBV6-5
ASSYTEAGGNEQF
>TRBJ2-7|-|TRBV30
AWGSQAAYEQY
>TRBJ2-4|TRBD2|TRBV4-3
ASSQGLAGAGRVIQY
>TRBJ1-1|-|TRBV7-9
ASSSSSPPRFTEAF
>TRBJ2-5|-|TRBV6-5
ASGDNLETQY
>TRBJ2-5|TRBD2|TRBV14
ASSQELAGEAGETQY
>TRBJ2-1|TRBD2|TRBV10-3
ATRGGGPLYEQF
>TRBJ1-2|-|TRBV27
ASSLSKGRERYGYT
>TRBJ2-5|TRBD2|TRBV7-6
ASSLGRGGPVRETQY
>TRBJ2-1|TRBD1|TRBV9
ASTGTGLYNEQF
>TRBJ2-1|-|TRBV15
ATKGRSDNEQF
>TRBJ2-1|TRBD2|TRBV11-2
ASSLDGREGPTGFQF
>TRBJ2-2|TRBD2|TRBV27
ASSSKLAGGTNTGELF
>TRBJ1-2|TRBD1|TRBV13
ASSYGTGDGYT
>TRBJ2-7|-|TRBV4-2
ASSPAVVGHEQY
>TRBJ2-7|TRBD2|TRBV5-1
ASSGRPGGSYEQY
>TRBJ2-2|TRBD2|TRBV27
ASTFRGGREYTGELF
>TRBJ2-7|-|TRBV18
ASSPQGGTLDEQY
>TRBJ2-2|-|TRBV7-9
ASSLDIGELF
>TRBJ2-3|TRBD1|TRBV5-8
ASSLEAQGSITDTQY
>TRBJ2-1|TRBD2|TRBV5-6
ASSLGLAALSSYNEQF
>TRBJ2-1|-|TRBV27
ASSPLISYNEQF
>TRBJ2-5|TRBD2|TRBV28
ASISPGTSGRSQETQY
>TRBJ2-7|TRBD1|TRBV27
ASSLSRGTGLSEQY
>TRBJ1-2|-|TRBV9
ASSPSMTDYGYT
>TRBJ1-1|-|TRBV2
ARGGLMNTEAF
>TRBJ1-2|TRBD1|TRBV30
AWSVRTGGFGYT
>TRBJ2-3|-|TRBV30
AWSGDSTDTQY
>TRBJ2-7|TRBD2|TRBV11-2
ASSLGWREPTYEQY
>TRBJ2-1|-|TRBV27
ASSWRAGTNEQF
>TRBJ1-1|-|TRBV6-5
ASSYHVTGNTEAF
>TRBJ2-3|-|TRBV7-9
ASSLSGPDTQY
>TRBJ2-5|TRBD2|TRBV30
AWSVGLAGTQETQY
>TRBJ2-3|TRBD2|TRBV10-3
AISGSMGGSGRPDTQY